This is a list of T cell receptor beta chains from one sample in a study of cytomegalovirus exposure and HLA in healthy donors. Only in-frame clones appear in the TCRdb table, and some are missing; sequencing was by immunoSEQ multiplex PCR. The sample lists roughly 150,000 clones, just over 70% seen once, with under 5.5% in the top ten. Sequenced sample: PBMCs. Receptors originate from a man between 18 and 35 years old in good health and CMV-seropositive. Each CDR3 is given with its conserved first and last residue. Each record gives: V gene, clone size, D gene, J gene, CDR3 DNA, CDR3 protein. D genes are given only for firm matches. Only some rows state a clone size, as once, few, many or a class for expanded clones.

>TRBV30|.|TRBD2|TRBJ2-2
TGTGCCTGGTTCGGTAGCGGGAGTATCGCCGGGGAGCTGTTTTTT
CAWFGSGSIAGELFF
>TRBV4-1|.|TRBD2|TRBJ2-5
TGCGCCAGCAGCCAGCCGAGCGGGGGGTATGGAGAGACCCAGTACTTC
CASSQPSGGYGETQYF
>TRBV5-6|few|TRBD1|TRBJ1-2
TGTGCCAGCAGCACGACAGGGAACTATGGCTACACCTTC
CASSTTGNYGYTF
>TRBV5-5|few|TRBD1|TRBJ1-5
TGTGCCAGCAGCTCCCTGGGGGGACAGAGCAATCAGCCCCAGCATTTT
CASSSLGGQSNQPQHF
>TRBV18|.|.|TRBJ1-4
TGTGCCAGCTCACTTCAGACAGCCCTTAATGAAAAACTGTTTTTT
CASSLQTALNEKLFF
>TRBV2|.|.|TRBJ2-1
TGTGCCAGCAGTTCTGACAGGTTGGGATCGTATGAGCAGTTCTTC
CASSSDRLGSYEQFF
>TRBV27|.|.|TRBJ2-3
TGTGCCAGCAGTTTCACCACGACTAGGTTCACAGATACGCAGTATTTT
CASSFTTTRFTDTQYF
>TRBV10-3|.|.|TRBJ2-3
TGTGCCATCGGAGATACCAGCACAGATACGCAGTATTTT
CAIGDTSTDTQYF
>TRBV7-9|.|.|TRBJ2-2
TGTGCCAGCAGCTTGTCCGGGATCGGCACCGGGGAGCTGTTTTTT
CASSLSGIGTGELFF
>TRBV28|.|TRBD2|TRBJ2-1
TGTGCCAGCAGTCGGACTAGCGGGGGGGCCTCCTACAATGAGCAGTTCTTC
CASSRTSGGASYNEQFF
>TRBV5-6|.|.|TRBJ1-1
TGTGCCAGCAGCGTGACACCAATGAACACTGAAGCTTTCTTT
CASSVTPMNTEAFF
>TRBV5-1|.|TRBD1|TRBJ2-1
TGCGCCAGCAGCGCGGGACAGGGGAGTCACAATGAGCAGTTCTTC
CASSAGQGSHNEQFF
>TRBV2|.|TRBD2|TRBJ2-1
TGTGCCAGCAGGAACCTGCTGCTAAAGAGGAGCGGGAGTTCTCGGGATAATGAGCAGTTCTTC
CASRNLLLKRSGSSRDNEQFF
>TRBV14|.|.|TRBJ1-1
TGTGCCAGCACCACTTGGGAGAGCCTGAACACTGAAGCTTTCTTT
CASTTWESLNTEAFF
>TRBV6-1|.|TRBD1|TRBJ1-2
TGTGCCAGCAGTGCATCGGGACAGGGCATGGTTGGCTACACCTTC
CASSASGQGMVGYTF
>TRBV19|.|TRBD2|TRBJ2-1
TGTGCCAGTAGTCCTCTGGCGGGAGTGAAAAATGAGCAGTTCTTC
CASSPLAGVKNEQFF
>TRBV5-8|.|.|TRBJ2-2
TGTGCCAGCAGCCTCCTTTGGGAGTTATATAACACCGGGGAGCTGTTTTTT
CASSLLWELYNTGELFF
>TRBV11-2|.|TRBD2|TRBJ2-3
TGTGCCAGCAGCTTAGAGGGGACTAGCGGGGGCTCGCAGTATTTT
CASSLEGTSGGSQYF
>TRBV27|few|.|TRBJ1-5
TGTGCCAGCAGCCTAGGGGTCGAGGGCAATCAGCCCCAGCATTTT
CASSLGVEGNQPQHF
>TRBV27|.|.|TRBJ1-2
TGTGCCAGCAGTTTACAGGGAAATAACTATGGCTACACCTTC
CASSLQGNNYGYTF
>TRBV7-9|.|.|TRBJ1-2
TGTGCCAGCAGCCAAGACAGCCTTGGCTACACCTTC
CASSQDSLGYTF
>TRBV5-4|.|TRBD2|TRBJ2-3
TGTGCCAGCAGCTACGGGGGGGTAAGCACAGATACGCAGTATTTT
CASSYGGVSTDTQYF
>TRBV11-3|.|.|TRBJ1-4
TGTGCCAGCAGCTCACAGGTGAAAGAAAAACTGTTTTTT
CASSSQVKEKLFF
>TRBV7-9|many|.|TRBJ1-1
TGTGCCAGCAGCTTAGAACGGGGGTCGAGGAGAAGAAACACTGAAGCTTTCTTT
CASSLERGSRRRNTEAFF
>TRBV7-8|once|TRBD1|TRBJ2-1
TGTGCCAGCAGCTTAGCGGGACAGGGTCCAAATGAGCAGTTCTTC
CASSLAGQGPNEQFF
>TRBV2|.|.|TRBJ2-1
TGTGCCAGCAGTGAAGGGGCGGGGAGGAATGAGCAGTTCTTC
CASSEGAGRNEQFF
>TRBV5-1|.|.|TRBJ2-1
TGCGCCAGCACCCTTGGAGGGAACCCAACCTACAATGAGCAGTTCTTC
CASTLGGNPTYNEQFF